Listed below are T cell receptor beta chains from one sample, sequenced in a study of OX40 agonist ivuxolimab in advanced cancers. Here immunoSEQ multiplex PCR was the method, and the copy in TCRdb shows in-frame clones only, minus some. The table has about 84,000 clones, roughly 89% seen once. This specimen was CD4+ or CD8+ T cells sorted from blood, taken in a trial of the OX40 agonist ivuxolimab. These receptors came from an adult with an advanced solid tumor such as melanoma, head and neck, liver or kidney cancer. Each CDR3 is given with its conserved first and last residue. Fields, in order: D gene, CDR3 length, V gene, J gene, CDR3 protein. The D gene is left open where the match is weak.

>NA|15|TRBV30|TRBJ2-3
CAGSPGTTSTDTQYF
>TRBD1|15|TRBV7-2|TRBJ1-2
CASSLSGQGIYGYTF
>NA|13|TRBV2|TRBJ2-3
CASWEGPTDTQYF
>TRBD1|14|TRBV10-3|TRBJ2-5
CAISEYGQVETQYF
>NA|14|TRBV7-2|TRBJ1-1
CASSLERTAIQAFF
>NA|12|TRBV27|TRBJ2-7
CASSSHLGEQYF
>NA|13|TRBV10-3|TRBJ2-2
CAIRRGGTGELFF
>NA|15|TRBV6-6|TRBJ1-2
CASSYSGVGNYGYTF
>NA|16|TRBV28|TRBJ2-7
CASSFQDGVGRYEQYF
>NA|15|TRBV11-2|TRBJ1-2
CASSSPERGYYGYTF
>NA|14|TRBV2|TRBJ1-5
CASRGTGVFQPQHF
>NA|15|TRBV29-1|TRBJ1-1
CSVDFSANLNTEAFF
>NA|12|TRBV6-6|TRBJ1-2
CASSRTAYGYTF
>NA|13|TRBV15|TRBJ2-5
CATSQWEAETQYF
>NA|13|TRBV7-8|TRBJ2-1
CASSTRVFNEQFF
>NA|17|TRBV7-6|TRBJ2-3
CASSLIARGRVTDTQYF
>NA|12|TRBV29-1|TRBJ1-1
CSAGQVNTEAFF
>TRBD2|15|TRBV9|TRBJ2-7
CASSPGLAGNYEQYF
>TRBD1|14|TRBV6-1|TRBJ2-3
CASRDRVRTDTQYF
>TRBD2|15|TRBV11-2|TRBJ2-1
CASRSLAGRYNEQFF
>NA|13|TRBV6-5|TRBJ1-2
CASSYGHSYGYTF
>NA|15|TRBV7-2|TRBJ1-3
CASTGRTASGNTIYF
>NA|15|TRBV6-6|TRBJ2-1
CASRPDSQTYNEQFF
>TRBD1|13|TRBV10-2|TRBJ1-1
CASGRDRGTEAFF
>NA|13|TRBV15|TRBJ1-2
CATSEQGGYGYTF
>TRBD1|15|TRBV9|TRBJ2-1
CASSVTGQGANEQFF
>NA|17|TRBV5-4|TRBJ2-7
CASSLAGSGGGFHEQYF
>TRBD1|16|TRBV6-5|TRBJ1-2
CASSYLRTGGGYGYTF
>NA|14|TRBV28|TRBJ2-1
CASSSGSYYNEQFF
>NA|15|TRBV2|TRBJ1-6
CASSEKVRGNSPLHF
>NA|18|TRBV11-2|TRBJ2-1
CASSSARRGTSFYGEQFF
>NA|16|TRBV6-6|TRBJ1-4
CASRYSRGTTNEKLFF
>NA|13|TRBV11-2|TRBJ1-3
CASSFYSGNTIYF
>TRBD1|16|TRBV18|TRBJ1-5
CASSPGTGAQDQPQHF
>NA|13|TRBV7-8|TRBJ1-5
CASSPTSRQPQHF
>NA|14|TRBV5-6|TRBJ1-2
CASSLEQRLYGYTF
>TRBD1|14|TRBV30|TRBJ1-2
CAWSAGQGASGYTF
>NA|16|TRBV5-1|TRBJ2-3
CASSLWDTSNTDTQYF
>NA|11|TRBV20-1|TRBJ2-1
CRASGPDEQFF
>NA|12|TRBV28|TRBJ1-3
CASRREGNTIYF
>NA|14|TRBV30|TRBJ2-5
CAWRWRDPQETQYF
>NA|17|TRBV5-1|TRBJ1-1
CASSRAPRGGGNTEAFF
>TRBD2|15|TRBV5-1|TRBJ2-2
CASSPGLSNTGELFF
>NA|14|TRBV5-4|TRBJ2-5
CASSSVAKQETQYF
>NA|14|TRBV28|TRBJ1-5
CASKGGGSNQPQHF
>NA|14|TRBV7-9|TRBJ2-5
CASSLVGWQETQYF
>NA|13|TRBV30|TRBJ1-4
CAWRGVTLEKLFF
>NA|13|TRBV18|TRBJ2-3
CASSPPAADTQYF
>TRBD2|19|TRBV28|TRBJ2-4
CASSFRWVRGALAKNIQYF
>NA|15|TRBV10-3|TRBJ2-1
CAIRGTGLRYNEQFF
>NA|12|TRBV6-5|TRBJ2-1
CASSYSGDEQFF
>TRBD1|16|TRBV5-4|TRBJ2-2
CASSSTGTGGAGELFF